These T cell receptor beta chains were read from a single sample in a study of beta chain features in type 1 diabetes. This table comes from immunoSEQ multiplex PCR, and its TCRdb copy is limited to in-frame clones, with some not included. The sample carries 430,000 or so clones, about an eighth recorded once. The sample taken for sequencing was naive CD4+ T cells from blood. The receptors stem from a young woman in good health. The conserved cysteine and the conserved F or W are not part of the CDR3 here.

J | V | CDR3
TRBJ2-5 | TRBV2 | ASSEGETQY
TRBJ1-6 | TRBV4-1 | ASSQDLWQGVNSPLH
TRBJ1-2 | TRBV25-1 | ASSEWQAVGRGYT
TRBJ2-7 | TRBV30 | AWSTRAEQY
TRBJ2-7 | TRBV28 | ASSFGAYEQY
TRBJ2-7 | TRBV29-1 | SATRLASGAYEQY
TRBJ1-1 | TRBV28 | ASSLPYTEAF
TRBJ2-7 | TRBV7-2 | ASSLLSAGGPYEQY
TRBJ2-5 | TRBV7-9 | ASAGETQY
TRBJ2-3 | TRBV7-9 | ASSAGGTSGAKSTDTQY
TRBJ1-2 | TRBV7-2 | ASSFGNYGYT
TRBJ2-5 | TRBV9 | ASSVGIQETQY
TRBJ2-2 | TRBV14 | ASSQRLLGQSNTGELF
TRBJ2-1 | TRBV7-8 | ASSFGGSSYNEQF
TRBJ2-1 | TRBV14 | ASSKLNEQF
TRBJ2-7 | TRBV7-2 | ASSQYRGASYEQY
TRBJ2-1 | TRBV30 | AWNPLSSYNEQF
TRBJ2-1 | TRBV9 | ASSVGLGQGTYNEQF
TRBJ2-5 | TRBV7-2 | ASSTIATEETQY
TRBJ2-3 | TRBV9 | ASSVEGTLYEDTQY
TRBJ1-4 | TRBV15 | ATGRSGEKLF
TRBJ1-1 | TRBV2 | ASSESSRNTEAF
TRBJ2-6 | TRBV9 | ASSKGQGTGANVLT
TRBJ2-1 | TRBV4-2 | ASSQESLAGRNEQF
TRBJ2-4 | TRBV10-3 | AISEFGQGLAKNIQY
TRBJ1-6 | TRBV6-5 | ASSYLNSPLH
TRBJ2-7 | TRBV30 | AWSALYEQY
TRBJ1-1 | TRBV25-1 | ASSRDRGLVGTEAF
TRBJ1-4 | TRBV7-9 | ASSRTATNEKLF
TRBJ1-2 | TRBV25-1 | ASSEYKGPGLYGYT
TRBJ2-2 | TRBV9 | ASSPDWDFETGELF